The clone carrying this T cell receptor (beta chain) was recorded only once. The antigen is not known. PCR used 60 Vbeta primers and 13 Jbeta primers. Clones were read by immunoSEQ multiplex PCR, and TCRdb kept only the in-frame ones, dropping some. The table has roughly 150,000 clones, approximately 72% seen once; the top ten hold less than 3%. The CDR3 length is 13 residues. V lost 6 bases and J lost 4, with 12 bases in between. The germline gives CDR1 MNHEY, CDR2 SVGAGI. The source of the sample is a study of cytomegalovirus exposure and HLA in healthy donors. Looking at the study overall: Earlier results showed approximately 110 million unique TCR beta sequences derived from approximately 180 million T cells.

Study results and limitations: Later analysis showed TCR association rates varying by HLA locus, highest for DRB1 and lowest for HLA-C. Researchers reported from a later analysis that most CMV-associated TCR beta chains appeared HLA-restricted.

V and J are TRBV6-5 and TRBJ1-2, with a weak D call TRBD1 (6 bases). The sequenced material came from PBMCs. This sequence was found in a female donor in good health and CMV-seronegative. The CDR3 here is CASSRMDSYGYTF. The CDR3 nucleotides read TGTGCCAGCAGCCGAATGGACAGCTATGGCTACACCTTC.